A single sample gave rise to the 20 T cell receptor beta chains below, sequenced in a study of T-cell reconstitution after alpha-beta-depleted transplantation in children. The library targeted TCRbeta and was prepared with unique molecular identifiers. TCRdb itself ran the PCR reads through MiXCR, one entry per CDR3 protein. The repertoire holds 200,000 to 250,000 distinct CDR3 sequences, with approximately 8% as singletons. The specimen was PBMCs, mostly from graft donor cells, collected 180 days after TCRalphabeta/CD19-depleted stem cell transplant. The receptors here all came from a male patient younger than 18 who had a stem cell transplant for acute lymphoblastic leukemia, so the T cells may come from the graft donor.

This clonotype was detected many times. The chain recombines TRBV11-2 with TRBJ2-5; D remains unclear. Germline V gene lookup returns CDR1 SGHAT and CDR2 FQNNGV. There are 11 residues in the CDR3. V lost 5 bases, J lost 7 bases, and 8 bases lay in between. This CDR3 reads CASSPGRTQYF. DNA of the CDR3: TGTGCCAGCAGCCCCGGCCGGACCCAGTACTTC.

The chain recombines TRBV12-3 or TRBV12-4 with TRBJ2-7; no clear D. The CDR3 totals 14 residues. V was pared by 3 bases and J by 1 base, with 10 bases between. The CDR3 bases are TGTGCCAGCAGTTTCAGACGGTTTTCCTACGAGCAGTACTTC. This translates into CASSFRRFSYEQYF.

This clonotype was seen ten or more times. The chain carries TRBV11-2 and TRBJ2-1; D might be TRBD1 or TRBD2, each matching 5 bases. The ends were cut back, 5 bases at V and 1 base at J, with 15 bases in the middle. From germline, CDR1 is SGHAT and CDR2 FQNNGV. The CDR3 totals 16 residues. The CDR3 bases are TGTGCCAGCAGCCCCTTTGGGGGAGAGTCCTACAATGAGCAGTTCTTC. This gives the protein CASSPFGGESYNEQFF.

In this sample, this clonotype turned up many times. CDR3 residues: CASSLTLTGEPDTQYF. In DNA form, the CDR3 reads TGTGCCAGCAGCTTAACCCTAACAGGGGAGCCAGATACGCAGTATTTT. V usage is TRBV7-9 and J usage is TRBJ2-3; 7 nucleotides agree with TRBD1. CDR3 size: 16 residues. J lost 4 bases, V lost 2 bases, and 9 bases had no gene match. Germline lookup yields CDR1 SEHNR and CDR2 FQNEAQ (reference sequence).

There are many counts of this clonotype. The rearrangement links TRBV7-7 to TRBJ1-6; 10 nucleotides line up with TRBD1. CDR1 is SSHAT, CDR2 FNYEAQ, per germline (reference sequence). The J segment lost 8 bases and the V segment lost 1 base, leaving 2 bases of the junction unmatched. This CDR3 is built from 15 residues. The CDR3 DNA sequence: TGTGCCAGCAGCTTAGGTGGGACAGGGGATTCACCCCTCCACTTT. The encoded protein is CASSLGGTGDSPLHF.

This clonotype was observed at least ten times. The V and J genes are TRBV10-3 and TRBJ2-2; D possibly corresponds to TRBD1 (5 bases). The CDR3 has 14 residues. Per the germline V gene, CDR1 is ENHRY and CDR2 is SYGVKD. Trimming took 4 bases from V and 2 from J, leaving 8 bases between them. Here the CDR3 reads CAISVTVNTGELFF. The CDR3 nucleotides are TGTGCCATCAGTGTGACAGTAAACACCGGGGAGCTGTTTTTT.

In this sample, this clonotype turned up many times. The V and J genes are TRBV6-1 and TRBJ1-1, with a tentative D call TRBD1 (6 bases). The ends were cut back, 6 bases at V and 6 bases at J, with 14 bases in the middle. The CDR3 sequence is 13 residues long. CDR1 is MNHNS and CDR2 is SASEGT in the germline V gene. In nucleotides, the CDR3 is TGTGCCAGCAGCGTCTTAGGGGGGGCTGAAGCTTTCTTT. It encodes CASSVLGGAEAFF.

This clonotype appeared many times. The chain combines TRBV28 with TRBJ2-1; possibly TRBD1 for D (6 bases). V lost 2 bases, J lost 0 bases, and 8 bases lay in between. Germline V CDR1 and CDR2: MDHEN, SYDVKM. The CDR3 is made up of 15 amino acids. In nucleotides, the CDR3 is TGTGCCAGCAGTTTAGGCAGGGGCTCCTACAATGAGCAGTTCTTC. Translated, it gives CASSLGRGSYNEQFF.

There are many counts of this clonotype. CDR3 sequence (DNA): TGTGCCATCAGTGAGGGCCAGGAGACCCAGTACTTC. This gives the protein CAISEGQETQYF. The rearrangement joins TRBV10-3 to TRBJ2-5; the D is unclear. The CDR3 sequence is 12 residues long. Per the germline V gene, CDR1 is ENHRY and CDR2 is SYGVKD. V shed 2 bases and J shed 5 bases, with 6 bases lying between them.

This clonotype came up many times. This chain connects TRBV28 to TRBJ2-3; 9 bases agree with TRBD2. The CDR3 length is 14 residues. V gave up 10 bases and J gave up 2 bases; unmatched junction bases: 7. CDR1 is MDHEN, CDR2 SYDVKM, per germline. The CDR3, as DNA: TGTGCCACCCGAAAGCGGGGGGCCACAGATACGCAGTATTTT. Amino acid sequence: CATRKRGATDTQYF.

In this sample, this clonotype turned up many times. The chain carries TRBV7-9 and TRBJ2-7; possibly TRBD2 for D (6 bases). CDR3 length: 14 amino acids. Germline V lookup: CDR1 SEHNR, CDR2 FQNEAQ (reference sequence). V lost 5 bases and J 0 bases, leaving 11 bases between the germline ends. The CDR3 DNA reads TGTGCCAGCAGCGCTTACGGGGGCTCCTACGAGCAGTACTTC. Protein: CASSAYGGSYEQYF.

Many counts were recorded for this clonotype. The chain recombines TRBV10-3 with TRBJ1-6; 7 bases are a match to TRBD1. The CDR3 covers 16 residues. Germline V CDR1 and CDR2: ENHRY, SYGVKD. V was clipped by 3 bases and J by 13 bases; unmatched bases: 15. CDR3 bases: TGTGCCATCAGTGATGGGATCCTAACAGGGGAAGGGCCCCTCCACTTT. It is translated as CAISDGILTGEGPLHF.

As to this clonotype: A much larger clone lies a single base off, so this may be a read error. The rearrangement uses TRBV11-1 and TRBJ2-7; 7 nucleotides agree with TRBD2. This CDR3 region has 13 residues. Germline V gene lookup returns CDR1 SGHAT and CDR2 FQDESV (reference sequence). CDR3 bases: TGTGCCAGCAGCCCTAGACTAGCCAACGAGCATTACTTC. Its protein product is CASSPRLANEHYF.

About this clonotype: A read error is possible here, since a much larger clone lies one base away. This chain joins TRBV11-1 and TRBJ1-2; D remains unclear. Germline CDR1 and CDR2: SGHAT and FQDESV (reference sequence). V was pared by 3 bases and J by 8 bases, with 13 bases between. This CDR3 region has 13 residues. CDR3 sequence (DNA): TGTGCCAGCAGCTTTGACACGGAGTTCGGCTACACCTTC. It encodes CASSFDTEFGYTF.

This clonotype was counted many times. The gene calls are TRBV12-3 or TRBV12-4 and TRBJ2-6; either TRBD1 or TRBD2 may supply D (5 bases each). V was pared by 8 bases and J by 2 bases, with 10 bases between. The CDR3 contains 14 residues. The CDR3 sequence: CASGVGPGANVLTF. CDR3 sequence (DNA): TGTGCCAGCGGGGTGGGACCTGGGGCCAACGTCCTGACTTTC.

This clonotype was seen ten or more times. The chain carries TRBV20-1 and TRBJ2-7, with TRBD2 matching 7 bases. Per the germline V gene, CDR1 is DFQATT and CDR2 is SNEGSKA (reference sequence). The ends lost 5 bases at V and 5 bases at J; junction bases unmatched: 9. CDR3 length: 13 residues. The chain's CDR3 is CSAQPGLPDEQYF. CDR3 in DNA: TGCAGTGCTCAGCCGGGACTACCCGACGAGCAGTACTTC.

This clonotype was detected ten times or more. The rearrangement links TRBV7-9 to TRBJ1-4; D gene ambiguous. Deletions cut 5 bases from V and 4 bases from J, with 11 bases between. This CDR3 is built from 14 residues. CDR1 is SEHNR and CDR2 is FQNEAQ in the germline V gene (reference sequence). The CDR3 DNA follows: TGTGCCAGCAGCCCCTGGAGTAGTAATGAAAAACTGTTTTTT. Encoded protein: CASSPWSSNEKLFF.

The sample holds many counts of this clonotype. The rearrangement uses TRBV4-2 and TRBJ1-5; D is ambiguous. Germline CDR1 reads LGHNA; CDR2 reads YNFKEQ. V dropped 4 bases and J dropped 0 bases, with 10 bases sitting between them. The CDR3 totals 15 residues. CDR3: CASSPQEYSNQPQHF. For the CDR3, the DNA is TGTGCCAGCAGCCCTCAGGAATATAGCAATCAGCCCCAGCATTTT.

Ten or more counts support this clonotype. The chain is built from TRBV7-9 and TRBJ1-3; D remains unclear. The germline CDR1 and CDR2 sequences are SEHNR and FQNEAQ (reference sequence). The CDR3 is 13 residues long. V lost 7 bases, J lost 4 bases, and 11 bases lay in between. CDR3 region: CASNLRTGNTIYF. The CDR3 bases are TGTGCCAGCAACCTCAGGACGGGAAACACCATATATTTT.

This clonotype has ten or more counts. The rearrangement uses TRBV29-1 and TRBJ2-3; D is uncertain. The CDR3 is made up of 10 amino acids. Germline-derived CDR1 and CDR2 are SQVTM and ANQGSEA. V was cut by 3 bases and J by 6 bases, with 4 bases left in between. CDR3 sequence: CSVERDTQYF. The CDR3 nucleotides are TGCAGCGTTGAGAGGGATACGCAGTATTTT.